One T cell receptor (beta chain) is described in this entry. The antigen remains unidentified. This record comes from a study of T cell repertoires in cytomegalovirus infection. TCRdb re-called the reads with MiXCR, one entry per CDR3 protein. The sample has some 71,000 distinct CDR3 sequences, about 26% seen once. This CDR3 has 15 amino acids. V was pared by 0 bases and J by 2 bases, with 11 bases between. Germline-derived CDR1 and CDR2 are MGHRA and YSYEKL. This chain connects TRBV4-1 to TRBJ2-7, with D maybe TRBD1 (6 bases). The receptor was isolated from a human donor in good health (CMV status not recorded). Some clones in this sample may be carry-over from other donors' samples. Material: CD8+ T cells from cultured PBMCs, obtained from culture after CMV antigen stimulation. In DNA, the CDR3 is TGCGCCAGCAGCCAAGACGCAGGGGCGGCCTACGAGCAGTACTTC. Its translation is CASSQDAGAAYEQYF.